The 30 T cell receptor beta chains given below trace back to one sample, sequenced in a study of Ad26.COV2.S vaccination and SARS-CoV-2 variants. Treatment denoted: roughly 18 received Ad26.COV2.S at low or high dose, single or two shots; about five received placebo; per-sample allocation not given. The investigators took samples on day 63 after the first vaccine or placebo injection. Libraries were prepared by immunoSEQ multiplex PCR; TCRdb keeps only in-frame clonotypes and omits some of them. Among 400,000 to 450,000 clones listed, around nine tenths were seen once. The sequencing used peripheral blood, collected in a trial of Ad26.COV2.S vaccine versus placebo. These receptors all stem from a person between 18 and 60 years old who received the Ad26.COV2.S COVID-19 vaccine or a placebo.

J is TRBJ2-7 and V is TRBV3-1 (or the pseudogene TRBV3-2); 14 bases are a match to TRBD2. Germline loops: CDR1 LGHDT, CDR2 YNNKEL (reference sequence). The CDR3 runs to 19 residues. V trimming: 4 bases; J trimming: 2 bases; junction bases outside the gene matches: 13. CDR3 amino acids: CASSPLTGTSGRVTYEQYF. For the CDR3, the DNA is TGTGCCAGCAGCCCCTTAACCGGGACTAGCGGGAGAGTAACCTACGAGCAGTACTTC.

The chain employs TRBV7-6 and TRBJ2-1; 10 nucleotides align to TRBD2. Germline lookup yields CDR1 SGHVS and CDR2 FNYEAQ. With 4 bases clipped from V and 7 bases from J, the junction kept 7 bases outside the gene matches. This CDR3 region has 15 residues. The CDR3 region has the DNA TGTGCCAGCAGCTCCCTAGCGGGAGTGCGGAATGAGCAGTTCTTC. Translation: CASSSLAGVRNEQFF.

The gene calls are TRBV15 and TRBJ1-1, with a tentative D call TRBD1 (6 bases). Trimming removed 0 bases at V and 8 bases at J, with 19 bases between. Germline V lookup: CDR1 LNHNV, CDR2 YYDKDF (reference sequence). The CDR3 spans 16 residues. Written as DNA, the CDR3 is TGTGCCACCAGCAGAGATCGGCCACTCAGGGGCGGCGAAGCTTTCTTT. Translated, it gives CATSRDRPLRGGEAFF.

This clone was detected once. The chain links TRBV25-1 to TRBJ1-6; maybe TRBD1 (6 bases). In germline, CDR1 is MGHDK, CDR2 SYGVNS. The ends were cut back, 11 bases at V and 6 bases at J, with 14 bases in the middle. This CDR3 has 13 residues. The CDR3 bases are TGTGCCTCGCGGGGGCTGGGTAATTCACCCCTCCACTTT. As protein: CASRGLGNSPLHF.

This clone was observed once. V gene TRBV11-2 combines with J gene TRBJ1-2; 9 bases are shared with TRBD1. V lost 0 bases and J lost 4; bases outside the gene matches: 6. The CDR3 is made up of 16 amino acids. Germline V CDR1 and CDR2: SGHAT, FQNNGV. Written as DNA, the CDR3 is TGTGCCAGCAGCTTAGAGGGACAGGGCTTTGGCTATGGCTACACCTTC. This translates into CASSLEGQGFGYGYTF.

V is TRBV4-1 and J is TRBJ2-3, with D possibly being TRBD2 (5 bases). Germline V CDR1 and CDR2: MGHRA, YSYEKL. V lost 4 bases, J lost 1 base, and 12 bases lay in between. The length of the CDR3 is 15 residues. Written as DNA, the CDR3 is TGCGCCAGCAGCCGTTTTTTTAGCGGCACAGATACGCAGTATTTT. It codes for CASSRFFSGTDTQYF.

V usage is TRBV2 and J usage is TRBJ2-5; tentatively, D is TRBD1 (5 bases). The CDR3 length is 12 residues. Trimming pared 11 bases from V and 5 bases from J, leaving 15 bases between. The germline gives CDR1 SNHLY, CDR2 FYNNEI. The CDR3 DNA follows: TGTGCCTACGAGGCAGGGATGGAGACCCAGTACTTC. It encodes CAYEAGMETQYF.

The V gene is TRBV7-2, the J gene TRBJ2-2; the match to TRBD1 covers 7 bases. In germline, CDR1 is SGHTA, CDR2 FQGNSA. V was clipped by 4 bases and J by 4 bases; unmatched bases: 15. The CDR3 has 18 residues. This CDR3 is CASSSALTGKTATGELFF. The CDR3 nucleotides read TGTGCCAGCAGCTCCGCCTTGACAGGGAAGACCGCCACCGGGGAGCTGTTTTTT.

The chain links TRBV7-2 to TRBJ2-5, with D possibly TRBD1 on 6 matching bases. The length of the CDR3 is 13 residues. The V gene's germline CDR1 is SGHTA and CDR2 FQGNSA. Trimming took 4 bases from V and 7 from J, leaving 13 bases between them. This CDR3 reads CASSSREQGTQYF. CDR3 bases: TGTGCCAGCAGCTCCCGTGAACAGGGGACCCAGTACTTC.

This chain links TRBV19 with TRBJ1-5; 7 bases line up with TRBD1. Per the germline V gene, CDR1 is LNHDA and CDR2 is SQIVND (reference sequence). V lost 6 bases to trimming and J lost 2 bases; unmatched junction nucleotides: 7. The CDR3 extends over 15 amino acids. In DNA form, the CDR3 reads TGTGCCAGTAGCCAAACCGGACAGGGCAATCAGCCCCAGCATTTT. Translated: CASSQTGQGNQPQHF.

The CDR3 DNA reads as TGTGCCTGGAATAAGGTTGAAAAACTGTTTTTT. Its translation: CAWNKVEKLFF. The V gene is TRBV30, the J gene TRBJ1-4; no clear D. The CDR3 extends over 11 amino acids. Germline lookup yields CDR1 GTSNPN and CDR2 SVGIG (reference sequence). The ends were cut back, 4 bases at V and 7 bases at J, with 7 bases in the middle.

This clone has just a few counts. This chain uses TRBV7-6 with TRBJ1-5; D not resolved. CDR3 length: 13 amino acids. Per the germline V gene, CDR1 is SGHVS and CDR2 is FNYEAQ. Trimming took 3 bases from V and 5 from J, leaving 8 bases between them. The CDR3 DNA reads as TGTGCCAGCAGCTTGCTCGAGGATCAGCCCCAGCATTTT. Its protein product is CASSLLEDQPQHF.

On this clone: Other nucleotide sequences in the sample specify the same CDR3. The chain links TRBV5-4 to TRBJ2-7; 13 positions agree with TRBD2. The CDR3 consists of 15 residues. Germline V gene data show CDR1 as SGHNT and CDR2 as YYREEE (reference sequence). The ends lost 0 bases at V and 4 bases at J; junction bases unmatched: 1. CDR3 nucleotides: TGTGCCAGCAGCTTGGGGACTAGCGGGAGTTACGAGCAGTACTTC. Protein sequence: CASSLGTSGSYEQYF.

This clone appeared once. The CDR3 region is CASSLRAGGGYEQYF. The DNA for the CDR3 is TGTGCCAGCAGTTTAAGGGCCGGGGGTGGTTACGAGCAGTACTTC. This rearrangement joins TRBV27 to TRBJ2-7; a weak D match, TRBD2 (6 bases). This CDR3 has 15 residues. V gave up 2 bases and J gave up 4 bases, with 15 bases separating them. Germline V lookup: CDR1 MNHEY, CDR2 SMNVEV (reference sequence).

V gene TRBV11-3 combines with J gene TRBJ2-7, with D hard to call. V was cut by 5 bases and J by 6 bases, with 14 bases left in between. The CDR3 has 13 amino acids. Germline V gene data show CDR1 as SGHNT and CDR2 as YENEEA. The CDR3 here is CASSPPGSVEQYF. CDR3 nucleotides: TGTGCCAGCAGCCCCCCCGGATCTGTCGAGCAGTACTTC. The full variable domain, completed using reference TRBV11-3 and TRBJ2-7, is EAGVVQSPRYKIIEKKQPVAFWCNPISGHNTLYWYLQNLGQGPELLIRYENEEAVDDSQLPKDRFSAERLKGVDSTLKIQPAELGDSAVYLCASSPPGSVEQYFGPGTRLTVT.

The V and J genes are TRBV4-3 and TRBJ2-2; 12 positions agree with TRBD2. The V gene's germline CDR1 is LGHNA and CDR2 YSLEER. V trimming: 4 bases; J trimming: 6 bases; junction bases outside the gene matches: 6. This CDR3 region has 16 residues. The CDR3 is CASSRRLAGAAGELFF. Written as DNA, the CDR3 is TGCGCCAGCAGCCGGCGACTAGCGGGAGCTGCCGGGGAGCTGTTTTTT.

This chain joins TRBV27 and TRBJ2-1; TRBD1 is a possible D gene (6 bases). This CDR3 has 15 residues. V lost 6 bases to trimming and J lost 1 base, with 13 bases between them. Germline V gene sequence: CDR1 MNHEY, CDR2 SMNVEV (reference sequence). As DNA, the CDR3 is TGTGCCAGCAGACTTGGACAGCTTTCCTACAATGAGCAGTTCTTC. Protein product: CASRLGQLSYNEQFF.

This chain joins TRBV19 and TRBJ1-1; the match to TRBD1 covers 12 bases. CDR3 length equals 15 residues. Trimming at V came to 5 bases and at J to 5 bases, leaving 6 bases not matched to a gene. Germline V gene lookup returns CDR1 LNHDA and CDR2 SQIVND (reference sequence). CDR3 in amino acids: CASSVGTGGPTEAFF. In DNA, the CDR3 is TGTGCCAGTAGTGTTGGGACAGGGGGCCCGACTGAAGCTTTCTTT.

The chain couples TRBV6-2 or TRBV6-3 to TRBJ2-5; D may correspond to TRBD1 or TRBD2 (5 bases each). The CDR3 runs to 16 residues. With 6 bases removed from V and 5 bases from J, the gap between germline ends came to 22 bases. The V gene's germline CDR1 is MNHEY and CDR2 SVGEGT. The CDR3 DNA is TGTGCCAGCAGCCTCGGGCAGGGAGTGTCAATGGAGACCCAGTACTTC. Translating gives CASSLGQGVSMETQYF.

Concerning this clone itself: Other DNA sequences in the same sample also yield this CDR3. The gene calls are TRBV30 and TRBJ2-3; unclear D gene. This CDR3 spans 13 amino acids. Germline CDR1 reads GTSNPN; CDR2 reads SVGIG (reference sequence). The V and J ends lost 0 bases and 0 bases respectively, with 4 bases between them. The chain's CDR3 is CAWSVGSTDTQYF. CDR3 coding DNA: TGTGCCTGGAGTGTGGGTAGCACAGATACGCAGTATTTT.

This clone occurred a few times. This chain connects TRBV6-5 to TRBJ1-6, with 7 bases lining up with TRBD1. CDR3 length: 13 residues. Germline loops: CDR1 MNHEY, CDR2 SVGAGI. J gave up 7 bases and V 6 bases, and 3 bases lay outside the gene matches. Here the CDR3 reads CASSRGGNSPLHF. Written as DNA, the CDR3 is TGTGCCAGCAGCCGAGGGGGCAATTCACCCCTCCACTTT.

The V call is TRBV7-9, the J call TRBJ2-1; D ambiguous. V dropped 0 bases and J dropped 4 bases, with 10 bases sitting between them. The length of the CDR3 is 15 residues. Germline CDR1 is SEHNR and CDR2 is FQNEAQ (reference sequence). CDR3 sequence (DNA): TGTGCCAGCAGCTTAGCGCGTTTTGGGTACAATGAGCAGTTCTTC. Translating gives CASSLARFGYNEQFF.

The chain links TRBV6-1 to TRBJ1-5; D perhaps matches TRBD1 (5 bases). V lost 0 bases and J 7 bases, leaving 22 bases between the germline ends. The CDR3 covers 18 residues. Germline CDR1 reads MNHNS; CDR2 reads SASEGT. The DNA of the CDR3 is TGTGCCAGCAGTGAAGCGCTTCATGAGCAGGGAATTAACCAGCCCCAGCATTTT. It yields the protein CASSEALHEQGINQPQHF.

The rearrangement links TRBV27 to TRBJ2-1, with D uncertain. Trimming cost V 7 bases and J 0 bases, with 7 bases left between them. Germline-derived CDR1 and CDR2 are MNHEY and SMNVEV (reference sequence). This CDR3 has 13 residues. The CDR3, as DNA: TGTGCCAGCACGACTGCCTCCTACAATGAGCAGTTCTTC. This translates into CASTTASYNEQFF.

The chain joins TRBV9 to TRBJ2-3, with D uncertain. The CDR3 runs 15 residues. Germline CDR1 SGDLS, CDR2 YYNGEE. V shed 2 bases and J shed 3 bases, with 13 bases lying between them. CDR3 in amino acids: CASSVRAPTTDTQYF. The CDR3 DNA is TGTGCCAGCAGCGTCCGGGCCCCAACTACAGATACGCAGTATTTT.

This clone was detected only once. V and J are TRBV3-1 (or the pseudogene TRBV3-2) and TRBJ2-4; D is ambiguous. V was clipped by 2 bases and J by 0 bases, with 8 bases between them. The CDR3 sequence is 15 residues long. Germline lookup yields CDR1 LGHDT and CDR2 YNNKEL (reference sequence). CDR3 nucleotide sequence: TGTGCCAGCAGCCAACAGGCCTTAGCCAAAAACATTCAGTACTTC. It yields the protein CASSQQALAKNIQYF.

This chain joins TRBV27 and TRBJ2-7; D is unclear. Germline V gene sequence: CDR1 MNHEY, CDR2 SMNVEV (reference sequence). This CDR3 has 13 amino acids. Trimming took off 3 bases at V and 4 bases at J, with 10 bases between the two ends. The DNA of the CDR3 is TGTGCCAGCAGTTTTAGCACAAGTTACGAGCAGTACTTC. Translated, it gives CASSFSTSYEQYF.

This clone has just one count. The chain carries TRBV19 and TRBJ2-3, with 11 bases aligning to TRBD2. This CDR3 has 19 amino acids. Per germline, CDR1 LNHDA and CDR2 SQIVND (reference sequence). J gave up 2 bases and V 0 bases, and 10 bases lay outside the gene matches. CDR3 in amino acids: CASSIDLSGTSGLTDTQYF. CDR3 sequence (DNA): TGTGCCAGTAGTATAGATCTAAGTGGGACTAGCGGACTCACAGATACGCAGTATTTT. Full variable domain (rest looked up from reference TRBV19 and TRBJ2-3): DGGITQSPKYLFRKEGQNVTLSCEQNLNHDAMYWYRQDPGQGLRLIYYSQIVNDFQKGDIAEGYSVSREKKESFPLTVTSAQKNPTAFYLCASSIDLSGTSGLTDTQYFGPGTRLTVL.

The chain carries TRBV2 and TRBJ2-7; 7 bases are a match to TRBD1. The CDR3 sequence is 13 residues long. Germline values: CDR1 SNHLY, CDR2 FYNNEI. Germline trimming cut 7 bases from V and 6 bases from J; bases unmatched to any gene: 9. CDR3 bases: TGTGCCAGCACATATAGACAGGGCGGCGAGCAGTACTTC. Its translation: CASTYRQGGEQYF.

This clone was seen many times. The rearrangement uses TRBV19 and TRBJ2-7; D unclear. V was trimmed by 8 bases and J by 5 bases, leaving 22 bases between them. Germline CDR1 LNHDA, CDR2 SQIVND (reference sequence). The CDR3 totals 15 residues. The CDR3 sequence is CASADGQSSTNEQYF. The CDR3 DNA reads TGTGCCAGTGCAGACGGGCAGTCGTCGACCAACGAGCAGTACTTC. Combining the CDR3 with reference TRBV19 and TRBJ2-7 gives the whole variable domain DGGITQSPKYLFRKEGQNVTLSCEQNLNHDAMYWYRQDPGQGLRLIYYSQIVNDFQKGDIAEGYSVSREKKESFPLTVTSAQKNPTAFYLCASADGQSSTNEQYFGPGTRLTVT.